The 14 T cell receptor beta chains below were found in one sample sequenced in a study of OX40 agonist ivuxolimab in advanced cancers. This table comes from immunoSEQ multiplex PCR, and its TCRdb copy is limited to in-frame clones, with some not included. The data contain around 58,000 clones, over 75% of them singletons. Sequencing used CD4+ or CD8+ T cells sorted from blood, obtained in a trial of the OX40 agonist ivuxolimab. These receptor sequences come from an adult with an advanced solid tumor such as melanoma, head and neck, liver or kidney cancer.

The chain couples TRBV5-1 to TRBJ1-1; tentative D call: TRBD1 (5 bases). The CDR3 is 17 amino acids. The germline gives CDR1 SGHRS, CDR2 YFSETQ. V gave up 0 bases and J gave up 5 bases, with 20 bases separating them. The chain's CDR3 is CASSLDTGTGARTEAFF. As DNA, the CDR3 is TGCGCCAGCAGCTTGGACACCGGGACTGGCGCGAGGACTGAAGCTTTCTTT.

This chain joins TRBV6-6 and TRBJ2-2; TRBD2 aligns across 11 bases. Germline loops: CDR1 MNHNY, CDR2 SVGAGI (reference sequence). With 7 bases clipped from V and 4 bases from J, the junction kept 5 bases outside the gene matches. This CDR3 is built from 15 residues. CDR3 residues: CASTLLAGVTGELFF. For the CDR3, the DNA is TGTGCCAGCACCTTACTAGCGGGGGTCACCGGGGAGCTGTTTTTT.

Turning to this clone: One junction end disagrees with the germline gene, perhaps due to a read error. The genes are TRBV29-1 and TRBJ2-7, with D hard to call. The CDR3 has 12 residues. Germline V CDR1 and CDR2: SQVTM, ANQGSEA. This CDR3 reads CSVEDNRYGQYF. The CDR3 nucleotides are TGCAGCGTAGAAGACAACCGGTATGGGCAGTACTTC.

The V and J genes are TRBV6-5 and TRBJ2-7; 8 positions match TRBD2. The CDR3 has 14 amino acids. V trimming: 6 bases; J trimming: 0 bases; junction bases outside the gene matches: 4. The germline V gene encodes CDR1 MNHEY and CDR2 SVGAGI. DNA of the CDR3: TGTGCCAGCAGACCCAGCGGGAGCTCCTACGAGCAGTACTTC. This encodes CASRPSGSSYEQYF.

This clone has only a few counts. The chain employs TRBV7-2 and TRBJ1-2; unclear D gene. Trimming left V 1 base short and J 4 bases short, with 10 bases between. Germline loops: CDR1 SGHTA, CDR2 FQGNSA. The CDR3 sequence is 14 residues long. CDR3 region: CASSLVGSGYGYTF. CDR3 bases: TGTGCCAGCAGCTTAGTTGGGTCGGGCTATGGCTACACCTTC.

V and J are TRBV27 and TRBJ2-1; TRBD2 might be the D (6 bases). Germline V CDR1 and CDR2: MNHEY, SMNVEV (reference sequence). V was cut by 6 bases and J by 4 bases, with 16 bases left in between. The CDR3 is 15 residues long. The CDR3 DNA follows: TGTGCCAGCAGGCCCCCTGGACTACTTTACAATGAGCAGTTCTTC. It yields the protein CASRPPGLLYNEQFF.

This chain connects TRBV5-4 to TRBJ1-6; 7 positions match TRBD1. Losses at the gene ends were 3 bases for V and 4 bases for J; bases not matched to a gene: 10. The CDR3 sequence is 17 residues long. CDR1 SGHNT and CDR2 YYREEE come from the germline V gene (reference sequence). The CDR3 region is CASSWRGGQQYNSPLHF. The CDR3 coding sequence is TGTGCCAGCAGCTGGCGAGGGGGACAGCAATATAATTCACCCCTCCACTTT.

The genes are TRBV6-5 and TRBJ2-7; 8 nucleotides align to TRBD1. The V and J ends lost 6 bases and 2 bases, in that order; junction bases with no gene match: 3. This CDR3 has 13 amino acids. Germline V lookup: CDR1 MNHEY, CDR2 SVGAGI. The CDR3 loop is CASSRQGPYEQYF. The CDR3 DNA sequence: TGTGCCAGCAGCCGACAGGGGCCCTACGAGCAGTACTTC.

The genes are TRBV6-5 and TRBJ1-2; 10 nucleotides agree with TRBD1. The CDR3 runs 14 residues. CDR1 is MNHEY, CDR2 SVGAGI, per germline. Trimming removed 2 bases from V and 8 bases from J; junction bases left unmatched: 5. The CDR3 DNA reads TGTGCCAGCAGTTACGCGGGACAGGGGCAAGGCTACACCTTC. Protein sequence: CASSYAGQGQGYTF.

This clone was observed a single time. CDR3 residues: CASSFTGNTEAFF. DNA of the CDR3: TGTGCCAGCAGCTTTACAGGGAACACTGAAGCTTTCTTT. The chain joins TRBV7-9 to TRBJ1-1; D is perhaps TRBD1 (5 bases). This CDR3 spans 13 amino acids. V was shortened by 3 bases and J by 1 base, with 6 bases between the two germline ends. CDR1 is SEHNR, CDR2 FQNEAQ, per germline (reference sequence).

This clone was found once. V usage is TRBV21-1 and J usage is TRBJ2-3; TRBD2 reflects the table's D call only, with no check against the DNA. TRBV21-1 is a documented pseudogene. This CDR3 has 16 residues. The CDR3 nucleotides read TGTGCCAGCATCCCGGGACTATGTCCTAGCACAGATACGCAGTATTTT. Amino acids: CASIPGLCPSTDTQYF.

The rearrangement joins TRBV19 to TRBJ2-5; D might be TRBD1 (6 bases). The DNA end favors TRBJ2-7, so the J call may be wrong. This CDR3 contains 14 residues. The germline V gene has CDR1 LNHDA and CDR2 SQIVND (reference sequence). The CDR3 bases are TGTGCCAGTAGTAGGACAGCGACCGCCTACGAGCAGTACTTC. Translated, it gives CASSRTATAYEQYF.

J is TRBJ1-2 and V is TRBV19, with D possibly matching TRBD1 (5 bases). The CDR3 loop spans 15 amino acids. The germline V gene encodes CDR1 LNHDA and CDR2 SQIVND (reference sequence). Trimming removed 6 bases at V and 2 bases at J, with 16 bases between. The CDR3 here is CASSLPSSGNYGYTF. CDR3 nucleotides: TGTGCCAGTAGCCTCCCGTCCTCAGGGAACTATGGCTACACCTTC.

The V and J genes are TRBV5-4 and TRBJ2-5, with D perhaps matching TRBD1 or TRBD2 (6 bases each). The CDR3 length is 13 residues. Deletions cut 1 base from V and 5 bases from J, with 9 bases between. Germline CDR1 SGHNT, CDR2 YYREEE (reference sequence). CDR3 sequence reads: CASSLRGGETQYF. Here the CDR3 DNA reads TGTGCCAGCAGCTTGAGAGGGGGGGAGACCCAGTACTTC.